This T cell receptor beta chain stems from a study of shared clonotypes between healthy human individuals. Study-wide results and limits: Across a handful of donors, naive CD4 shared roughly 5%, naive CD8 more than 3%, memory CD4 roughly 2.4%, memory CD8 0.35% to 0.5%. Rarefaction revealed incomplete sorted-subset sequencing despite large depth.

This clone has only one observation. No antigen is known for it. Investigators spread the genomic DNA of each subset evenly over several immunoSEQ plates. Per sorted-subset replicate PCR, input was approximately 200 ng DNA, representing tens of thousands of T cell genomes. Assay used: immunoSEQ multiplex PCR; TCRdb lists only in-frame clones, some missing. The sample shows 2 million to 2.5 million clones, around 95% of them seen only once. The CDR3 contains 12 residues. The germline V and J ends were trimmed by 2 bases and 8 bases, with 9 bases remaining between them. The V gene's germline CDR1 is LNHDA and CDR2 SQIVND (reference sequence).

Sequencing used naive CD4+ T cells sorted from blood. The subset was: CD45RA+ positively selected. This clonotype was sampled from a man aged 18 to 29 in good health. The chain links TRBV19 to TRBJ1-1; D not resolved. The CDR3 here is CASSIRPKEAFF. As DNA, the CDR3 is TGTGCCAGTAGTATAAGGCCCAAGGAAGCTTTCTTT.